These 18 T cell receptor beta chains share one sample of origin, sequenced in a study of shared clonotypes between healthy human individuals. Clones were sequenced by immunoSEQ multiplex PCR, and TCRdb holds only the in-frame ones, with some missing. Of some 2,000,000 clones detected, 95% appear once; the ten largest clones hold approximately 0.13%. Sequencing input: naive CD4+ T cells sorted from blood. Specified subset: CD45RA+ positively selected. The receptor source for this set is a young man in good health.

J is TRBJ1-5 and V is TRBV29-1; the D is unclear. From germline, CDR1 is SQVTM and CDR2 ANQGSEA. The CDR3 is 13 amino acids. Trimming took 2 bases from V and 4 from J, leaving 9 bases between them. CDR3 sequence: CSVETDRNQPQHF. CDR3 bases: TGCAGCGTTGAAACCGACCGGAATCAGCCCCAGCATTTT. The full variable domain, with the rest looked up from reference TRBV29-1 and TRBJ1-5, is SAVISQKPSRDICQRGTSLTIQCQVDSQVTMMFWYRQQPGQSLTLIATANQGSEATYESGFVIDKFPISRPNLTFSTLTVSNMSPEDSSIYLCSVETDRNQPQHFGDGTRLSIL.

A word on this clone: This specimen includes other DNA sequences encoding the same CDR3. V and J are TRBV27 and TRBJ2-7; 11 bases are shared with TRBD2. Trimming cost V 6 bases and J 1 base; bases outside gene matches: 2. Germline CDR1 and CDR2: MNHEY and SMNVEV (reference sequence). This CDR3 is built from 14 residues. CDR3 region: CASSRTSGSYEQYF. CDR3 nucleotide sequence: TGTGCCAGCAGCAGGACTAGCGGGTCCTACGAGCAGTACTTC.

The chain's CDR3 is CAWIPRTHTEAFF. Here the CDR3 DNA reads TGTGCCTGGATACCCCGGACACACACTGAAGCTTTCTTT. The chain carries TRBV30 and TRBJ1-1; maybe TRBD1 (5 bases). This CDR3 spans 13 amino acids. Germline values: CDR1 GTSNPN, CDR2 SVGIG (reference sequence). V lost 4 bases and J lost 3, with 12 bases in between.

The chain couples TRBV7-8 to TRBJ2-7; D unclear. Trimming removed 2 bases at V and 1 base at J, with 15 bases between. Germline V gene sequence: CDR1 SGHVS, CDR2 FQNEAQ. The CDR3 has 16 amino acids. CDR3 protein: CASSLNDRASSYEQYF. The CDR3 DNA sequence: TGTGCCAGCAGCTTAAATGACCGAGCATCGTCCTACGAGCAGTACTTC. Combining the CDR3 with reference TRBV7-8 and TRBJ2-7 gives the whole variable domain GAGVSQSPRYKVAKRGQDVALRCDPISGHVSLFWYQQALGQGPEFLTYFQNEAQLDKSGLPSDRFFAERPEGSVSTLKIQRTQQEDSAVYLCASSLNDRASSYEQYFGPGTRLTVT.

The chain has TRBV6-1 and TRBJ2-5; 11 bases agree with TRBD2. V lost 7 bases to trimming and J lost 5 bases; unmatched junction nucleotides: 6. Germline lookup yields CDR1 MNHNS and CDR2 SASEGT. The CDR3 sequence is 14 residues long. The CDR3 DNA follows: TGTGCCAGCACATATAGCGGGGGGGCGGAGACCCAGTACTTC. Translating it yields CASTYSGGAETQYF.

This clone was recorded only once. The DNA for the CDR3 is TGTGCCAGCAGTCAACAGAGTCCGGGGAACACCGGGGAGCTGTTTTTT. Translated: CASSQQSPGNTGELFF. This chain joins TRBV28 and TRBJ2-2; D not resolved. The CDR3 is 16 amino acids. The germline gives CDR1 MDHEN, CDR2 SYDVKM. With 5 bases removed from V and 1 base from J, the gap between germline ends came to 14 bases.

Points on this clone: The sample carries other DNA sequences with the same CDR3. V gene TRBV6-5 combines with J gene TRBJ2-1, with 10 positions matching TRBD2. The CDR3 has 14 residues. Germline V gives CDR1 MNHEY, CDR2 SVGAGI. V lost 6 bases, J lost 4 bases, and 3 bases stayed unmatched. The CDR3, as DNA: TGTGCCAGCAGACCGGGACTAGCGTACAATGAGCAGTTCTTC. Amino acids: CASRPGLAYNEQFF.

The chain employs TRBV6-1 and TRBJ2-2; 9 nucleotides line up with TRBD1. CDR3 size: 14 residues. The junction had 1 base not matched to a gene; V was cut back by 4 bases and J by 4 bases. Germline V gene lookup returns CDR1 MNHNS and CDR2 SASEGT. The CDR3 DNA reads TGTGCCAGCAGTGCGGACAGGGGCACCGGGGAGCTGTTTTTT. Its translation is CASSADRGTGELFF.

This chain connects TRBV27 to TRBJ2-1; D is perhaps TRBD1 (6 bases). Looked up from germline, CDR1 is MNHEY and CDR2 is SMNVEV (reference sequence). The V and J ends lost 5 bases and 4 bases respectively, with 21 bases between them. CDR3 length: 17 amino acids. CDR3 nucleotide sequence: TGTGCCAGCAGTAGGCCGATGGGCGGCAGGGGTTACAATGAGCAGTTCTTC. Its translation is CASSRPMGGRGYNEQFF.

V is TRBV9 and J is TRBJ2-7; 12 nucleotides align to TRBD2. CDR1 is SGDLS, CDR2 YYNGEE, per germline. Trimming cost V 4 bases and J 4 bases; bases outside gene matches: 18. The CDR3 sequence is 19 residues long. CDR3 protein: CASSTSPGLAGPEGYEQYF. The CDR3 bases are TGTGCCAGCAGCACGAGTCCGGGACTAGCGGGCCCAGAGGGGTACGAGCAGTACTTC.

Note on this clone: The same CDR3 also results from other DNA sequences found in this sample. The chain couples TRBV30 to TRBJ2-1; TRBD2 agrees at 11 bases. The CDR3 is made up of 14 amino acids. Germline CDR1 is GTSNPN and CDR2 is SVGIG (reference sequence). V lost 5 bases and J lost 4; bases outside the gene matches: 4. DNA for the CDR3: TGTGCCTGGTCCGGGACTAGCGGATACAATGAGCAGTTCTTC. This codes for CAWSGTSGYNEQFF.

The chain joins TRBV6-1 to TRBJ2-7; the D gene is possibly TRBD2 (6 bases). V was pared by 5 bases and J by 3 bases, with 11 bases between. The germline V gene has CDR1 MNHNS and CDR2 SASEGT. CDR3 length: 13 amino acids. The CDR3 reads CASSMGRDYEQYF. As DNA, the CDR3 is TGTGCCAGCAGTATGGGGCGGGACTACGAGCAGTACTTC.

V and J are TRBV7-3 and TRBJ2-1, with D perhaps matching TRBD2 (6 bases). CDR3 length: 15 residues. V lost 1 base and J lost 2, with 9 bases in between. Germline V gives CDR1 SGHTA, CDR2 FQGTGA. The CDR3 sequence is CASSLRLVTYNEQFF. CDR3 nucleotides: TGTGCCAGCAGCTTAAGACTAGTAACCTACAATGAGCAGTTCTTC. The full variable domain, with the rest looked up from reference TRBV7-3 and TRBJ2-1, is GAGVSQTPSNKVTEKGKYVELRCDPISGHTALYWYRQSLGQGPEFLIYFQGTGAADDSGLPNDRFFAVRPEGSVSTLKIQRTERGDSAVYLCASSLRLVTYNEQFFGPGTRLTVL.

The chain carries TRBV6-1 and TRBJ1-6, with TRBD1 matching over 8 bases. This CDR3 has 15 residues. The germline gives CDR1 MNHNS, CDR2 SASEGT. V dropped 4 bases and J dropped 4; count of bases not matched to a gene: 3. The CDR3 DNA reads TGTGCCAGCAGTGCGGGGACAGGTTATAATTCACCCCTCCACTTT. Encoded protein: CASSAGTGYNSPLHF.

The V call is TRBV9, the J call TRBJ1-3; D might be TRBD1 (5 bases). Germline V gene sequence: CDR1 SGDLS, CDR2 YYNGEE. This CDR3 region has 15 residues. Between the trimmed V and J ends, which lost 6 bases and 4 bases, there was a span of 17 bases. CDR3 nucleotides: TGTGCCAGCACCCCGGGTGGGCAGGGAGGAAACACCATATATTTT. Its translation is CASTPGGQGGNTIYF.

The genes are TRBV2 and TRBJ2-2; 9 bases agree with TRBD1. CDR3 length equals 15 residues. V lost 7 bases and J lost 6; bases outside the gene matches: 9. Germline lookup yields CDR1 SNHLY and CDR2 FYNNEI. As DNA, the CDR3 is TGTGCCAGCATCGGGACAGGGAGGGTGGCCGGGGAGCTGTTTTTT. Its translation is CASIGTGRVAGELFF.

The genes are TRBV2 and TRBJ1-6; D is uncertain. Germline assignment: CDR1 SNHLY and CDR2 FYNNEI. The CDR3 is made up of 15 amino acids. The V gene lost 7 bases and the J gene lost 4 bases, with 14 bases spanning the gap. CDR3 nucleotide sequence: TGTGCCAGCATGGCCACCCCAAATTATAATTCACCCCTCCACTTT. Protein product: CASMATPNYNSPLHF.

The gene calls are TRBV9 and TRBJ2-3, with D unclear. This CDR3 has 15 amino acids. V was trimmed by 0 bases and J by 2 bases, leaving 10 bases between them. Germline loops: CDR1 SGDLS, CDR2 YYNGEE. CDR3 coding DNA: TGTGCCAGCAGCGTAGTCGGAGTACCCACAGATACGCAGTATTTT. It is translated as CASSVVGVPTDTQYF.